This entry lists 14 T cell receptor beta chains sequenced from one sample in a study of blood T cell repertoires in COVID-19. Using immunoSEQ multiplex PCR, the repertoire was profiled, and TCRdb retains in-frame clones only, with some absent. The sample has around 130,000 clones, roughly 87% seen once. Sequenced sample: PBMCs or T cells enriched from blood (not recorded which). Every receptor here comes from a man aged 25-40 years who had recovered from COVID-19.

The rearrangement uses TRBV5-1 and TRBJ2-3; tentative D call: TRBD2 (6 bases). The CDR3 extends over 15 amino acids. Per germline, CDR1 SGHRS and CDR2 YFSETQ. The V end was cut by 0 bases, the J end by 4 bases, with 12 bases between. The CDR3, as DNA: TGCGCCAGCAGCTTGGGGGCAGGAGGGGCAGATACGCAGTATTTT. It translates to CASSLGAGGADTQYF.

This CDR3 is CASSPTGVNEQFF. The CDR3 DNA reads as TGTGCCAGCAGCCCTACAGGGGTCAATGAGCAGTTCTTC. This chain joins TRBV7-9 and TRBJ2-1, with TRBD1 matching over 7 bases. The CDR3 length is 13 residues. The germline V gene has CDR1 SEHNR and CDR2 FQNEAQ (reference sequence). The ends lost 5 bases at V and 6 bases at J; junction bases unmatched: 4.

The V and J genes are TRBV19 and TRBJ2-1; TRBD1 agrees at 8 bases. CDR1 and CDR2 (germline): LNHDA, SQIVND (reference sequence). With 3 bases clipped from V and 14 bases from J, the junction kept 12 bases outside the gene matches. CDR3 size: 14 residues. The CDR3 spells CASSMMGGTGEEFF. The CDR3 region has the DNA TGTGCCAGTAGTATGATGGGCGGGACAGGCGAGGAGTTCTTC. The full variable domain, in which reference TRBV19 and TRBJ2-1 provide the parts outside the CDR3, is DGGITQSPKYLFRKEGQNVTLSCEQNLNHDAMYWYRQDPGQGLRLIYYSQIVNDFQKGDIAEGYSVSREKKESFPLTVTSAQKNPTAFYLCASSMMGGTGEEFFGPGTRLTVL.

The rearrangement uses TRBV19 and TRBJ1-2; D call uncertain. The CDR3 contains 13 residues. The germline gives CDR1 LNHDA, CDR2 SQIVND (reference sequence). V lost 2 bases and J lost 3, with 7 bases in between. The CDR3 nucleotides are TGTGCCAGTAGTATAACTTTCGACTATGGCTACACCTTC. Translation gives CASSITFDYGYTF.

CDR3 loop: CASRRVAGEETQYF. In DNA, the CDR3 is TGTGCCAGCAGAAGGGTAGCGGGGGAAGAGACCCAGTACTTC. The V and J genes are TRBV3-1 (or the pseudogene TRBV3-2) and TRBJ2-5; 9 bases map to TRBD2. CDR1 is LGHDT, CDR2 YNNKEL, per germline (reference sequence). Germline trimming cut 6 bases from V and 3 bases from J; bases unmatched to any gene: 5. The CDR3 covers 14 residues.

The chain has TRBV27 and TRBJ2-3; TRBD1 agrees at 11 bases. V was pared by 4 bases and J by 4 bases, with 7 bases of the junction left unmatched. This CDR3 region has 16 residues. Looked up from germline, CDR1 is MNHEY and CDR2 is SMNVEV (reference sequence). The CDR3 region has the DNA TGTGCCAGCAGTTCGGGACAGGGGGGGACCCCAGATACGCAGTATTTT. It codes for CASSSGQGGTPDTQYF.

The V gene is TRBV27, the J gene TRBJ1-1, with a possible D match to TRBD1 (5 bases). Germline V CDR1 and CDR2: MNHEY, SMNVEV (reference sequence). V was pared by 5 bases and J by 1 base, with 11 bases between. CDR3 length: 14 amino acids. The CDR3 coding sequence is TGTGCCAGCAGTCCTAGGGGCGCGAACACTGAAGCTTTCTTT. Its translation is CASSPRGANTEAFF.

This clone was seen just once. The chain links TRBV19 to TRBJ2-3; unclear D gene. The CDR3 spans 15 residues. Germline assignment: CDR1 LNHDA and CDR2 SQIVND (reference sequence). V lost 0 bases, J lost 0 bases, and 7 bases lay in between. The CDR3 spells CASSIDVESTDTQYF. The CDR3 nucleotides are TGTGCCAGTAGTATAGATGTAGAGAGCACAGATACGCAGTATTTT.

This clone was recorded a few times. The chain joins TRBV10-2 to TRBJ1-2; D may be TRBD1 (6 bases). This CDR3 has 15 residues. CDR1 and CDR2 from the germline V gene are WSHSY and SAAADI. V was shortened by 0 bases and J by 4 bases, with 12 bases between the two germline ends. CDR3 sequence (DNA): TGCGCCAGCAGTGAGTCTGCAGGGGCTAGCTATGGCTACACCTTC. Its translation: CASSESAGASYGYTF.

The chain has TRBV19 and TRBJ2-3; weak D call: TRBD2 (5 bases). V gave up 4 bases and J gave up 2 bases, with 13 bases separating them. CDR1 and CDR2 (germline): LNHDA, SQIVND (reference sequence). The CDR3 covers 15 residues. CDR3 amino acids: CASSTTPGITDTQYF. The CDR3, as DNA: TGTGCCAGTAGTACGACCCCCGGGATCACAGATACGCAGTATTTT.

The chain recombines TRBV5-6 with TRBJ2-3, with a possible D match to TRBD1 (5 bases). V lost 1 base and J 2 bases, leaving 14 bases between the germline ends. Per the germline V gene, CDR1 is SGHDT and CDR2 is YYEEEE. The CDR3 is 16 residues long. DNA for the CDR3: TGTGCCAGCAGCTTGCTTGGGGCGAGATTCACAGATACGCAGTATTTT. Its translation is CASSLLGARFTDTQYF.

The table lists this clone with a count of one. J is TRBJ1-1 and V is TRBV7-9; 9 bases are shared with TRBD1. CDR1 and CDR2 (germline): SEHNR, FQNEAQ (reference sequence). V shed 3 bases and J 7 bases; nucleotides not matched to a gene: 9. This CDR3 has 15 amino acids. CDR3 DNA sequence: TGTGCCAGCAGCTTTACGGACAGGGGTTGGGGTGAAGCTTTCTTT. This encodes CASSFTDRGWGEAFF.

In DNA, the CDR3 is TGTGCCAGCAGCTTGGCCGGGACAGGGGATTACTATGGCTACACCTTC. Protein product: CASSLAGTGDYYGYTF. The chain combines TRBV5-6 with TRBJ1-2, with 10 bases that match TRBD1. Germline assignment: CDR1 SGHDT and CDR2 YYEEEE. The junction had 5 bases not matched to a gene; V was cut back by 0 bases and J by 3 bases. This CDR3 spans 16 amino acids. Combining the CDR3 with reference TRBV5-6 and TRBJ1-2 gives the whole variable domain DAGVTQSPTHLIKTRGQQVTLRCSPKSGHDTVSWYQQALGQGPQFIFQYYEEEERQRGNFPDRFSGHQFPNYSSELNVNALLLGDSALYLCASSLAGTGDYYGYTFGSGTRLTVV.

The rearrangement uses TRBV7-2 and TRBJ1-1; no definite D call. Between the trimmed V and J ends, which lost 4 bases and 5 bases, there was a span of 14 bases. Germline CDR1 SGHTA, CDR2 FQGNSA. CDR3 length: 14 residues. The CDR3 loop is CASSSRNEGTEAFF. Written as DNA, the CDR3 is TGTGCCAGCAGCTCCCGAAACGAGGGTACTGAAGCTTTCTTT.